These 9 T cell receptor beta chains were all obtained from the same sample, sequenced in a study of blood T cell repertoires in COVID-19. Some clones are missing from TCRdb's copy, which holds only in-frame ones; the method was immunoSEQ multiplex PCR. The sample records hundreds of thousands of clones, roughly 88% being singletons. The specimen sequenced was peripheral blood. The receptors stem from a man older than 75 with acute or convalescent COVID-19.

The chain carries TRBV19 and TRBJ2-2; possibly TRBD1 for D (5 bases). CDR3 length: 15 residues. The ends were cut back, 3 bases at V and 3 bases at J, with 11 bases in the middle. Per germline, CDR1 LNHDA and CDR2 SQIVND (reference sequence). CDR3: CASSIYGADTGELFF. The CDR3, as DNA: TGTGCCAGTAGTATTTATGGGGCCGACACCGGGGAGCTGTTTTTT.

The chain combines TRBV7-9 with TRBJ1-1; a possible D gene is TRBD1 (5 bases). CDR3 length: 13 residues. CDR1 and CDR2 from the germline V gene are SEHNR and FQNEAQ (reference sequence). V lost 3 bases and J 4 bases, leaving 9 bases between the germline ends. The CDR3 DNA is TGTGCCAGCAGCTTTGGGGGAGGCACTGAAGCTTTCTTT. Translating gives CASSFGGGTEAFF.

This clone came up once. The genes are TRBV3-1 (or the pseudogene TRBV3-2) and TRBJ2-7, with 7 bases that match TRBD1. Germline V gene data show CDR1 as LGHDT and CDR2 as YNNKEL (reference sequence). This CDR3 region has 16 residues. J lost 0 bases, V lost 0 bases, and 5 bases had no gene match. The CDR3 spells CASSQDGGQSSYEQYF. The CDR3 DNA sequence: TGTGCCAGCAGCCAAGATGGGGGACAGAGCTCCTACGAGCAGTACTTC.

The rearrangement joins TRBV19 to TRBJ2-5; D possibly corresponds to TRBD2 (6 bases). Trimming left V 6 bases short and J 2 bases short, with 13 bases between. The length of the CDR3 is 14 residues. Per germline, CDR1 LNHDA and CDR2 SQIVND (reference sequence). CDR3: CASSSSRGQETQYF. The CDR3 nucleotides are TGTGCCAGTAGCTCGTCCCGGGGGCAAGAGACCCAGTACTTC.

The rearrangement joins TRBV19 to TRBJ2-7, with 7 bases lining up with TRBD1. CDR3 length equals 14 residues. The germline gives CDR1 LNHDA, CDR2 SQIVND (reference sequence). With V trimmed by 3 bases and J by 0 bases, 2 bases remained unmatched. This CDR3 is CASSMGQHSYEQYF. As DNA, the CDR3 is TGTGCCAGTAGTATGGGACAGCACTCCTACGAGCAGTACTTC. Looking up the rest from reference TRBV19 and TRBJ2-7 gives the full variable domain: DGGITQSPKYLFRKEGQNVTLSCEQNLNHDAMYWYRQDPGQGLRLIYYSQIVNDFQKGDIAEGYSVSREKKESFPLTVTSAQKNPTAFYLCASSMGQHSYEQYFGPGTRLTVT.

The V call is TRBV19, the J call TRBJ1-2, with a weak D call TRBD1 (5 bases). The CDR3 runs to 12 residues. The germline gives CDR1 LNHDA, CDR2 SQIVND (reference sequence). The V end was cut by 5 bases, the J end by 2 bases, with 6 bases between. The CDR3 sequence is CASSYRNYGYTF. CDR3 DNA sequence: TGTGCCAGTAGTTACAGGAACTATGGCTACACCTTC.

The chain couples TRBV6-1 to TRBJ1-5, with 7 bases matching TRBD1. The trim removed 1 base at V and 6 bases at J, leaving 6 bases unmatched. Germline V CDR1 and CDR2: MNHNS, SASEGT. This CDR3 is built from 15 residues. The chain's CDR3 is CASSEGQGEGQPQHF. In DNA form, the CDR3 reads TGTGCCAGCAGTGAAGGACAGGGTGAGGGTCAGCCCCAGCATTTT.

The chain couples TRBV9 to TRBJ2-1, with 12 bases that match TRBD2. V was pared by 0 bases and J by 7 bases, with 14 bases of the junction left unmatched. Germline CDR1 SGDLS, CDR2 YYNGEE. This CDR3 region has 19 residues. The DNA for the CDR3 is TGTGCCAGCAGCGTAGGTTTGGCTAGCGGGGGGGCTAGGGCGAATGAGCAGTTCTTC. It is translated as CASSVGLASGGARANEQFF.

CDR3 loop: CASSEAPWGRNTGELFF. CDR3 sequence (DNA): TGTGCCAGCAGTGAAGCACCGTGGGGGCGAAACACCGGGGAGCTGTTTTTT. J is TRBJ2-2 and V is TRBV2; D might be TRBD1 (6 bases). This CDR3 has 17 residues. The germline gives CDR1 SNHLY, CDR2 FYNNEI. V lost 0 bases to trimming and J lost 2 bases, with 13 bases between them. The entire variable domain, with the rest obtained from reference TRBV2 and TRBJ2-2, is as follows: EPEVTQTPSHQVTQMGQEVILRCVPISNHLYFYWYRQILGQKVEFLVSFYNNEISEKSEIFDDQFSVERPDGSNFTLKIRSTKLEDSAMYFCASSEAPWGRNTGELFFGEGSRLTVL.